Following are 9 T cell receptor beta chains from one sample sequenced in a study of beta chain features in type 1 diabetes. Of the isolated RNA, all was reverse transcribed, and so the sequenced material was expressed TCRB transcripts. Profiling relied on immunoSEQ multiplex PCR, and the TCRdb table lists in-frame clones only, not all of them. The repertoire holds nearly 250,000 clones, more than 65% seen once, with approximately 0.053% in the top ten. The sequencing sample was made of naive CD4+ T cells from blood. Receptor source: a man aged 25 to 40 in good health.

V usage is TRBV7-9 and J usage is TRBJ1-5, with D hard to call. The V end was cut by 1 base, the J end by 2 bases, with 12 bases between. The CDR3 spans 16 residues. The V gene's germline CDR1 is SEHNR and CDR2 FQNEAQ (reference sequence). The CDR3, as DNA: TGTGCCAGCAGCTTAGACCCACCTGGGGGCAATCAGCCCCAGCATTTT. As protein: CASSLDPPGGNQPQHF. Complete variable domain (other parts from reference TRBV7-9 and TRBJ1-5): DTGVSQNPRHKITKRGQNVTFRCDPISEHNRLYWYRQTLGQGPEFLTYFQNEAQLEKSRLLSDRFSAERPKGSFSTLEIQRTEQGDSAMYLCASSLDPPGGNQPQHFGDGTRLSIL.

The chain recombines TRBV7-2 with TRBJ1-5; no firm D call. V shed 0 bases and J shed 4 bases, with 7 bases lying between them. Germline-derived CDR1 and CDR2 are SGHTA and FQGNSA. CDR3 size: 14 residues. This CDR3 is CASSLAGINQPQHF. In DNA, the CDR3 is TGTGCCAGCAGCTTAGCAGGGATTAATCAGCCCCAGCATTTT. Full variable domain (missing parts from reference TRBV7-2 and TRBJ1-5): GAGVSQSPSNKVTEKGKDVELRCDPISGHTALYWYRQSLGQGLEFLIYFQGNSAPDKSGLPSDRFSAERTGGSVSTLTIQRTQQEDSAVYLCASSLAGINQPQHFGDGTRLSIL.

This clone was counted once. The rearrangement links TRBV2 to TRBJ2-5, with TRBD2 identical over 14 bases. V gave up 4 bases and J gave up 0 bases; unmatched junction bases: 1. The CDR3 contains 16 residues. Germline loops: CDR1 SNHLY, CDR2 FYNNEI. CDR3 sequence reads: CASSGTSGGYQETQYF. The DNA for the CDR3 is TGTGCCAGCAGTGGGACTAGCGGGGGGTACCAAGAGACCCAGTACTTC.

This sequence joins TRBV30 and TRBJ2-7; TRBD1 aligns across 9 bases. Germline V gene data show CDR1 as GTSNPN and CDR2 as SVGIG (reference sequence). This CDR3 is built from 14 residues. V shed 1 base, J shed 2 bases, and the junction held 3 bases outside the gene matches. The CDR3 region is CAWSGGTGPYEQYF. The CDR3 region has the DNA TGTGCCTGGAGTGGCGGGACAGGGCCCTACGAGCAGTACTTC.

This clone was counted a single time. This chain uses TRBV30 with TRBJ2-1, with D possibly TRBD2 on 5 matching bases. The CDR3 loop spans 14 amino acids. Germline V lookup: CDR1 GTSNPN, CDR2 SVGIG (reference sequence). V was shortened by 0 bases and J by 8 bases, with 14 bases between the two germline ends. The CDR3: CAWSVLSKDYEQFF. Here the CDR3 DNA reads TGTGCCTGGAGTGTACTCTCGAAGGACTATGAGCAGTTCTTC.

The CDR3 bases are TGTGCCTGGATCCATGCAGATCATAGATCTACCTCCTACTACGAGCAGTACTTC. Its protein is CAWIHADHRSTSYYEQYF. The V and J genes are TRBV30 and TRBJ2-7; D is undetermined. V was cut by 4 bases and J by 3 bases, with 28 bases left in between. From germline, CDR1 is GTSNPN and CDR2 SVGIG (reference sequence). The CDR3 is made up of 18 amino acids.

The V gene is TRBV29-1, the J gene TRBJ2-3; the match to TRBD2 covers 12 bases. The CDR3 length is 15 residues. With V trimmed by 4 bases and J by 5 bases, 7 bases remained unmatched. Germline assignment: CDR1 SQVTM and CDR2 ANQGSEA. This CDR3 reads CSVARLAGVGDTQYF. CDR3 in DNA: TGCAGCGTTGCTCGACTAGCGGGGGTCGGAGATACGCAGTATTTT.

The chain carries TRBV11-2 and TRBJ2-7; D is uncertain. The CDR3 runs 10 residues. Trimming took off 3 bases at V and 3 bases at J, with 0 bases between the two ends. Germline V gene sequence: CDR1 SGHAT, CDR2 FQNNGV. The CDR3 spells CASSFYEQYF. In nucleotides, the CDR3 is TGTGCCAGCAGCTTCTACGAGCAGTACTTC. Supplemented by reference TRBV11-2 and TRBJ2-7, the full variable domain reads EAGVAQSPRYKIIEKRQSVAFWCNPISGHATLYWYQQILGQGPKLLIQFQNNGVVDDSQLPKDRFSAERLKGVDSTLKIQPAKLEDSAVYLCASSFYEQYFGPGTRLTVT.

The chain links TRBV11-2 to TRBJ2-7; D perhaps matches TRBD2 (5 bases). CDR1 SGHAT and CDR2 FQNNGV come from the germline V gene. V gave up 5 bases and J gave up 5 bases, with 13 bases separating them. The CDR3 length is 13 residues. CDR3 coding DNA: TGTGCCAGCAGCCGTCCAGGACTCAACGAGCAGTACTTC. Its protein is CASSRPGLNEQYF.